Detailed here is one T cell receptor beta chain. The entry originates in a study of blood T cell repertoires in COVID-19. Study information: The United States, Italy and Spain provided the acute and convalescent COVID-19 samples. PBMCs, B-cell-depleted T cells, or T cells provided the cDNA or gDNA that made up the material.

In the authors' methods: Nucleated cell counts were estimated from reference gene primer amplification. Method: immunoSEQ multiplex PCR; TCRdb's copy keeps in-frame clones and lacks some. The D gene and trimming were derived from the DNA, and the V and J assignments and clone size from that table. The sample includes 90,000 to 100,000 clones, 85% seen only once; the top ten take 35% to 45%. Sequenced sample: peripheral blood. The TCR originated in an elderly man with acute or convalescent COVID-19.

The CDR3 protein is CASSLPGTNEKLFF. CDR3 nucleotide sequence: TGTGCCAGCAGCCTGCCGGGGACTAATGAAAAACTGTTTTTT. The chain recombines TRBV5-4 with TRBJ1-4, with unresolved D. This CDR3 spans 14 amino acids. The germline CDR1 and CDR2 sequences are SGHNT and YYREEE (reference sequence). Trimming removed 4 bases at V and 2 bases at J, with 9 bases between.